This TCR beta chain appears in the sequencing data of a study of CD4 and CD8 cells across lung adenocarcinoma regions (dated by TCRdb to between 2018 and 2020). About the full investigation: To look at intratumor heterogeneity in the T cell receptor repertoire, the study compared tumor centers against tumor margins.

For CDR1 and CDR2, the germline V gene lists SGHTA and FQGNSA. The CDR3 runs 14 residues from the cysteine to the phenylalanine. Only CDR3 DNA remains: 42 bases, in frame from the first base. V is trimmed back by 4 bases and J by 3 bases, and the junction contains 3 bases that no gene match accounts for. Relative to its sample, this clonotype is medium-sized (0.01 to 0.1%). Its antigen is unknown. No much larger clonotype is one base removed from it; base qualities were not supplied. The donors were patients who had localized lung adenocarcinoma, which is a subtype of non-small cell lung cancer. The centers of localized lung adenocarcinomas were where the samples came from. For TCR repertoire analysis, CD8+ T cells from tumor tissue were profiled apart from CD4+ T cells. Receptor amplification or capture employed PCR. Sequencing took place on a HiSeq X Ten. Through fastp at Q25 and MiXCR, TCRdb rebuilt clones from the public reads, retaining in-frame beta chains. Rows are unified per CDR3 protein, each entry keeping the most common DNA and genes. For this sample the table gives around 15,000 distinct CDR3 sequences, of which around 53% were detected only once. The ten largest clones represent approximately 29% of the sample.

Sequenced input: CD8+ T cells from the center of a lung tumor. Explained via the paper, the cell subset or site label denotes: tumor center region. The rearranged segments are TRBV7-2 and TRBJ2-3, and 8 junctional nucleotides match TRBD2. The source is a female donor with lung adenocarcinoma. The CD4 and CD8 labels of this study may be unreliable. The CDR3 region has the sequence CASSSGLVTDTQYF. DNA sequence: TGTGCCAGCAGCTCGGGACTAGTGACAGATACGCAGTATTTT.